The clone carrying this TCR beta chain was seen ten or more times. Its target is unknown. These data come from a study of T-cell reconstitution after alpha-beta-depleted transplantation in children. General observations from the study: After transplant, high TCRbeta diversity at day 60 in some patients arose from surviving recipient T cells and thymic progenitors. There were reportedly several hundred expanded graft clones from which alpha-beta T cells came about two months after transplant.

Trimming cost V 5 bases and J 0 bases; bases outside gene matches: 9. The CDR3 runs to 17 residues. Per the germline V gene, CDR1 is DFQATT and CDR2 is SNEGSKA (reference sequence). Unique molecular identifiers were built into the TCRbeta library. TCRdb redid the calling of the PCR reads with MiXCR, one entry per CDR3 protein. The sample contains approximately 490,000 distinct CDR3 sequences, under 12% of which appear only once. The chain carries TRBV20-1 and TRBJ2-5; TRBD2 agrees at 13 bases. This TCR was recovered from a child aged 2-15 years with inherited bone marrow failure, due to receive a stem cell transplant. The input for sequencing was PBMCs, taken before TCRalphabeta/CD19-depleted stem cell transplant. The CDR3 nucleotides read TGCAGTGCTGGGGGACTAGCGGGACCCCGCTACCAAGAGACCCAGTACTTC. This translates into CSAGGLAGPRYQETQYF.